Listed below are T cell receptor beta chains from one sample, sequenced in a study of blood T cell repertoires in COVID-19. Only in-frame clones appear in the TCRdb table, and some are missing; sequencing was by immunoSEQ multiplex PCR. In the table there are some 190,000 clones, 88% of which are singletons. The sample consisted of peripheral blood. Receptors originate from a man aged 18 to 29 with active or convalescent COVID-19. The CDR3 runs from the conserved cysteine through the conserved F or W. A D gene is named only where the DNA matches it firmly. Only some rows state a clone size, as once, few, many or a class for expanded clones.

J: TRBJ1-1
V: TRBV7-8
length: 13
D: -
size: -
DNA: TGTGCCAGCACCTCCAGGGGGAACACTGAAGCTTTCTTT
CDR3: CASTSRGNTEAFF

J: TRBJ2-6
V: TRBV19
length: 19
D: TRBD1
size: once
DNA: TGTGCCAGTAGTTTGCAACCGGGACAGGGGGCCTCTGGGGCCAACGTCCTGACTTTC
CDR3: CASSLQPGQGASGANVLTF

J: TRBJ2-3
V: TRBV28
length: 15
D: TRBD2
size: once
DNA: TGTGCCAGCAGTCCCGGGACTAGCCTCACAGATACGCAGTATTTT
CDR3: CASSPGTSLTDTQYF

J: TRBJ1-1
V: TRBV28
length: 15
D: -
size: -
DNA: TGTGCCAGCAGGTTCCCGGGGGTACTGAACACTGAAGCTTTCTTT
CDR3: CASRFPGVLNTEAFF

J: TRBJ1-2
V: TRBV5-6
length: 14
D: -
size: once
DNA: TGTGCCAGCAGCTTAAAACAGGGCGTGAGCGGCTACACCTTC
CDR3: CASSLKQGVSGYTF

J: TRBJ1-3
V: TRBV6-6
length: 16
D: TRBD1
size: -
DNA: TGTGCCAGCAGTTACTCGACAGGGGGATCTGGAAACACCATATATTTT
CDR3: CASSYSTGGSGNTIYF

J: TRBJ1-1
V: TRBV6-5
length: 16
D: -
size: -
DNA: TGTGCCAGCAGTTACTCGCCCCAGGGGACCAACACTGAAGCTTTCTTT
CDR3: CASSYSPQGTNTEAFF

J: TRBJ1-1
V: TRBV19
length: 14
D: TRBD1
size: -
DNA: TGTGCCAGTACTCCGGGACAGATGAACACTGAAGCTTTCTTT
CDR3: CASTPGQMNTEAFF

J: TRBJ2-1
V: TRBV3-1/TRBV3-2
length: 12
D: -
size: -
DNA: TGTGCCAGCAGCCAAGTGAGGGAGGAGCAGTTCTTC
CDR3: CASSQVREEQFF

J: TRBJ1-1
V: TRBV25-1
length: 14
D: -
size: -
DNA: TGTGCCAGCACCACTTCGGGGTTCAGGACTGAAGCTTTCTTT
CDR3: CASTTSGFRTEAFF

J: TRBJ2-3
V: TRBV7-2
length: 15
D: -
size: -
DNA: TGTGCCAGCAGCAAAAGCGGTAAAGGGACAGATACGCAGTATTTT
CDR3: CASSKSGKGTDTQYF

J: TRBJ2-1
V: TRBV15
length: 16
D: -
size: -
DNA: TGTGCCACCAGTGTAGGTAGCCCGTTGAGTCTTAATGAGCAGTTCTTC
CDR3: CATSVGSPLSLNEQFF

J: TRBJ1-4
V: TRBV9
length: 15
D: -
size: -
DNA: TGTGCCAGCAGCCGAACCGGGAACACTAATGAAAAACTGTTTTTT
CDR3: CASSRTGNTNEKLFF

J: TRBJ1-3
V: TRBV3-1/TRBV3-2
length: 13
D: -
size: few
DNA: TGTGCCAGCAGCCCGGGCTCTGGAAACACCATATATTTT
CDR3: CASSPGSGNTIYF

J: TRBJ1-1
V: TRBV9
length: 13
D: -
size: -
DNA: TGTGCCAGCAGCGTAGGCAGCAGGGGACACGCTTTCTTT
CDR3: CASSVGSRGHAFF

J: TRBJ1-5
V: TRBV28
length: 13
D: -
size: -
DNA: TGTGCCAGCAGGGTAGTTAGCAATCAGCCCCAGCATTTT
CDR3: CASRVVSNQPQHF

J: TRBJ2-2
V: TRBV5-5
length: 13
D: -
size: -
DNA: TGTGCCAGCAGCTTTACAACAACCGGGGAGCTGTTTTTT
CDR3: CASSFTTTGELFF

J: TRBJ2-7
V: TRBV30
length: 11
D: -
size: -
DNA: TGTGCCTGGAGTGTAGTCGGCGGGCAGTACTTC
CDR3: CAWSVVGGQYF

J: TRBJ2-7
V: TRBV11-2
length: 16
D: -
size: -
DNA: TGTGCCAGCAGCCGACGAGGGTCCCGGACGGAATACGAGCAGTACTTC
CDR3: CASSRRGSRTEYEQYF

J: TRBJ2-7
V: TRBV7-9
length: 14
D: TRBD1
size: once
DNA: TGTGCCAGCAGCTTAGGTTGGACAGGCGGGGAGCAGTACTTC
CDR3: CASSLGWTGGEQYF

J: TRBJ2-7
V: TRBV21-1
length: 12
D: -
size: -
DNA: TGTGCCAGCAGCAAAGGACTAGTCGAGCAGTACTTC
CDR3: CASSKGLVEQYF

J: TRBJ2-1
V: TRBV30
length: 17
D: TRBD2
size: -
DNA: TGTGCCTGGAGTCCGTCTGGACTAGCGGACTCCTACAATGAGCAGTTCTTC
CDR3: CAWSPSGLADSYNEQFF

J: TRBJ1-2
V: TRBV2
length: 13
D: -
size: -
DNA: TGTGCCAGCAGTGAAGACAGGAGCTATGGCTACACCTTC
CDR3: CASSEDRSYGYTF

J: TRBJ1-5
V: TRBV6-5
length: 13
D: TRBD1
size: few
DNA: TGTGCCACCGCGGGACAGCAAAATCAGCCCCAGCATTTT
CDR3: CATAGQQNQPQHF

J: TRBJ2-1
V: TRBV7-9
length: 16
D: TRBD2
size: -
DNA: TGTGCCAGCAGCTTAAGACTAGCGGGAGAGGGTAATGAGCAGTTCTTC
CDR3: CASSLRLAGEGNEQFF

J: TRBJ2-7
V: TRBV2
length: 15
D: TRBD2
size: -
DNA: TGTGCCAGCAGCCAAGGAAGGACTAGCGGCTACGAGCAGTACTTC
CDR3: CASSQGRTSGYEQYF

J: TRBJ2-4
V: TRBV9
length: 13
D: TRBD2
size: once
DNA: TGTGCCAGCAGTAGCCCTAGCGGAAACATTCAGTACTTC
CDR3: CASSSPSGNIQYF

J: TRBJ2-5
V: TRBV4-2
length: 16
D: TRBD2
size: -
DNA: TGTGCCAGCAGCGGAGGACTAGCGGGAGCAGGAGAGACCCAGTACTTC
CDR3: CASSGGLAGAGETQYF

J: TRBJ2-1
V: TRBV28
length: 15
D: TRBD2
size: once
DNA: TGTGCCAGCAGTCCTCTAGCGGTCTCCTACAATGAGCAGTTCTTC
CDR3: CASSPLAVSYNEQFF

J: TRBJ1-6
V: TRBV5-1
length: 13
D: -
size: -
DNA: TGCGCCAGCAGCTTGGCACGGAGTTCTCCCCTCCACTTT
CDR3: CASSLARSSPLHF

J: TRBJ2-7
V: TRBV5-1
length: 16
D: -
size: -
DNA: TGCGCCAGCAGCCAACAATCCACTCGGGTATCCTACGAGCAGTACTTC
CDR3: CASSQQSTRVSYEQYF

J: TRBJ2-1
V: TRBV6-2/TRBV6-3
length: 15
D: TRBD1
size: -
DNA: TGTGCCAGCAGTGAGGACAGGAGCTCCTACAATGAGCAGTTCTTC
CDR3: CASSEDRSSYNEQFF

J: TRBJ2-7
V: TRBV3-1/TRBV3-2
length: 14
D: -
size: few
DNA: TGTGCCAGCAGCCGTCAGGGGACTACCTACGAGCAGTACTTC
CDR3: CASSRQGTTYEQYF

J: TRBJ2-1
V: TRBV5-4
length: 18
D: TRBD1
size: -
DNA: TGTGCCAGCAGCGACCCGTTTCCCGGGACAGGGTACTACAATGAGCAGTTCTTC
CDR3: CASSDPFPGTGYYNEQFF

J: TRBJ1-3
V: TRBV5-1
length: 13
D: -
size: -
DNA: TGCGCCAGCAGCTTGACGAGTGGAAACACCATATATTTT
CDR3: CASSLTSGNTIYF

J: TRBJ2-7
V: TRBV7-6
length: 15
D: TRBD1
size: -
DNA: TGTGCCAGCAGCTTAGGGCATACAGGGGGCTACGAGCAGTACTTC
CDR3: CASSLGHTGGYEQYF

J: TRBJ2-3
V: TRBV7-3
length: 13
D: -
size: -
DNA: TGTGCCAGCAGCCCCCCTGCGAGTCTGACGCAGTATTTT
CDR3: CASSPPASLTQYF

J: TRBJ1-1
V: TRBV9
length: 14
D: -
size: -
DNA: TGTGCCAGCAGCGCCTCCGCGGCAGACACTGAAGCTTTCTTT
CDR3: CASSASAADTEAFF

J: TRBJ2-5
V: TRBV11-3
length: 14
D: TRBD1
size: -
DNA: TGTGCCAGCAGCCAGGACAGGGGAGGAGAGACCCAGTACTTC
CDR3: CASSQDRGGETQYF

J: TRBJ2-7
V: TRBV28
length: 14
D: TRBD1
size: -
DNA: TGTGCCAGCAGTTTGGGACAGAGTACCTACGAGCAGTACTTC
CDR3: CASSLGQSTYEQYF

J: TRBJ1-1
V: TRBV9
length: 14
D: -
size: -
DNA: TGTGCCAGCAGCGTCGACAGTATGAACACTGAAGCTTTCTTT
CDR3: CASSVDSMNTEAFF

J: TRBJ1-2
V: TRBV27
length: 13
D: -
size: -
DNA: TGTGCCAGCAGTTCGGACAGCCCCTATGGCTACACCTTC
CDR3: CASSSDSPYGYTF

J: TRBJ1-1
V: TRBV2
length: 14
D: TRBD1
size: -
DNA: TGTGCCAGTCAGACGACAGGGGTTCTCACTGAAGCTTTCTTT
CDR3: CASQTTGVLTEAFF

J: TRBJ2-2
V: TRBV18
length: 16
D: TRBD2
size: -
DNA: TGTGCCAGCTCACCTCTTAGCGGGGTCTACACCGGGGAGCTGTTTTTT
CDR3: CASSPLSGVYTGELFF

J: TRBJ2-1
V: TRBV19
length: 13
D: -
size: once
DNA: TGTGCCAGTAGGACAGCCAGCCGCAATGAGCAGTTCTTC
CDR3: CASRTASRNEQFF

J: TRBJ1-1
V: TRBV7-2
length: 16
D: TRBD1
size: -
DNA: TGTGCCAGCAGCTTACCGGCCGCACAGGGGTTAACTGAAGCTTTCTTT
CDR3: CASSLPAAQGLTEAFF

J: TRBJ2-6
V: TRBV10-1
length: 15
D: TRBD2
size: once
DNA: TGCGCCAGCAGTCCAGGGAGGGATGGGACCAACGTCCTGACTTTC
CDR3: CASSPGRDGTNVLTF

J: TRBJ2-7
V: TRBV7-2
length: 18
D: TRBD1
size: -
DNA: TGTGCCAGCAGTAGGGCGTGGGGACAGGGGGCGCTTGAAGTTGAGCAGTACTTC
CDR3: CASSRAWGQGALEVEQYF

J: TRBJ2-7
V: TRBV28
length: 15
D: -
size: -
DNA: TGTGCCAGCAGTTCGAGGTCCGGAAACTTCTACGAGCAGTACTTC
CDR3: CASSSRSGNFYEQYF

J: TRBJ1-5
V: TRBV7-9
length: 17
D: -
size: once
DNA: TGTGCCAGCAGCTTAGAGCACGGGGGGTTTGAGGATCAGCCCCAGCATTTT
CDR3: CASSLEHGGFEDQPQHF

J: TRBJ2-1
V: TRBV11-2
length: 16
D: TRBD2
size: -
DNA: TGTGCCAGCAGCCGAACACGACTAGCGGGGGTCAATGAGCAGTTCTTC
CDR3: CASSRTRLAGVNEQFF

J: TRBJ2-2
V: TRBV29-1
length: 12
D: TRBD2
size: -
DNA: TGCAGCGTTCAACTAGCGGCCGGGGAGCTGTTTTTT
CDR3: CSVQLAAGELFF

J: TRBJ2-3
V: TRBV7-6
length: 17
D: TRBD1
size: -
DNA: TGTGCCAGCAGCGAAATATCCGGGACAGGGGCGATAGATACGCAGTATTTT
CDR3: CASSEISGTGAIDTQYF

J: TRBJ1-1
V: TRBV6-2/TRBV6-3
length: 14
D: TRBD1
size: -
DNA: TGTGCCAGCAGTCCGGGACAGCACCCCACTGAAGCTTTCTTT
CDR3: CASSPGQHPTEAFF

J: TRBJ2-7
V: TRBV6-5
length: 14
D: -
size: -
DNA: TGTGCCAGCAGTTATGGGGGCCCAAGGGAGGAGCAGTACTTC
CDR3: CASSYGGPREEQYF

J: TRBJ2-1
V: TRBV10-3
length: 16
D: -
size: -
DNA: TGTGCCATCAGTGGGAGACAGTCTAGCTCCTACAATGAGCAGTTCTTC
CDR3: CAISGRQSSSYNEQFF

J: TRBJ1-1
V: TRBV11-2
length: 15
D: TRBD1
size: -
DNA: TGTGCCAGCAGCTTAAGGGGACAGGGGGCGGGTGAAGCTTTCTTT
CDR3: CASSLRGQGAGEAFF

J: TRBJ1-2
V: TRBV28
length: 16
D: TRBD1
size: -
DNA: TGTGCCAGCAGAAAGGTAGTCGTGGACAGGCCCTATGGCTACACCTTC
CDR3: CASRKVVVDRPYGYTF

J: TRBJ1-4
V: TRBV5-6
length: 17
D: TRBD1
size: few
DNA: TGTGCCAGCAGCCGGGACAGGGCTGGGGTCGTTAATGAAAAACTGTTTTTT
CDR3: CASSRDRAGVVNEKLFF

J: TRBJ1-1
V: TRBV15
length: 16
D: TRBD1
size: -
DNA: TGTGCCACCAGCAGACCCTGGGACAGGGGGTCCACTGAAGCTTTCTTT
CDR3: CATSRPWDRGSTEAFF